Shown below are 10 T cell receptor beta chains from a single sample sequenced in a study of glioma-infiltrating T cells. Using RNA template, CDR3s of TCR alpha and beta were amplified with iRepertoire arm-PCR. TCRdb re-called the multiplex PCR reads with MiXCR, one entry per CDR3 protein. The sample has about 89,000 distinct CDR3 sequences; about 23% are singletons. The sequencing sample was made of glioma tissue, nonneoplastic brain tissue, or PBMCs (not recorded which). The origin of the receptors is a human donor with low-grade glioma or glioblastoma, undergoing nonglioma brain surgery, or in good health (not recorded which).

Remarks on this clonotype: This may stem from a read error, because a much larger clone lies one nucleotide away. The chain combines TRBV20-1 with TRBJ2-3, with TRBD2 matching over 11 bases. Unmatched junction bases numbered 13, after V lost 5 bases and J lost 0 bases. CDR3 length: 18 amino acids. Germline loops: CDR1 DFQATT, CDR2 SNEGSKA (reference sequence). The CDR3 sequence: CSAFTPGLAEWSTDTQYF. The CDR3 nucleotides read TGCAGTGCTTTTACGCCGGGACTAGCGGAATGGAGCACAGATACGCAGTATTTT.

This clonotype was seen repeatedly, ten times or more. The J gene is TRBJ2-3, the V gene TRBV4-2; 7 nucleotides agree with TRBD2. In germline, CDR1 is LGHNA, CDR2 YNFKEQ. This CDR3 is 16 amino acids long. V trimming: 0 bases; J trimming: 3 bases; junction bases outside the gene matches: 6. CDR3 coding DNA: TGTGCCAGCAGCCAAGATGTGGCTAGCGGAACAGATACGCAGTATTTT. This gives the protein CASSQDVASGTDTQYF.

The table lists this clonotype with many counts. The genes are TRBV7-9 and TRBJ1-5; D remains unclear. Per germline, CDR1 SEHNR and CDR2 FQNEAQ (reference sequence). The CDR3 consists of 15 residues. Trimming stripped 4 bases from V and 6 bases from J, with 16 bases between. CDR3 in amino acids: CASSSKTTEGQPQHF. Written as DNA, the CDR3 is TGTGCCAGCAGCTCCAAGACCACTGAGGGTCAGCCCCAGCATTTT.

The chain recombines TRBV11-2 with TRBJ2-1; possibly TRBD1 for D (5 bases). V lost 5 bases and J lost 4, with 12 bases in between. This CDR3 contains 14 residues. Germline V lookup: CDR1 SGHAT, CDR2 FQNNGV. The CDR3 spells CASSVLGAYNEQFF. In DNA, the CDR3 is TGTGCCAGCAGCGTGCTAGGGGCATACAATGAGCAGTTCTTC.

This clonotype was detected a few times. The rearrangement joins TRBV19 to TRBJ2-1, with unresolved D. Trimming pared 3 bases from V and 9 bases from J, leaving 12 bases between. Germline CDR1 and CDR2: LNHDA and SQIVND (reference sequence). This CDR3 has 13 residues. CDR3 loop: CASSMPTHTEQFF. For the CDR3, the DNA is TGTGCCAGTAGTATGCCCACGCACACTGAGCAGTTCTTC.

As regards this clonotype: A read error may be the cause here, since a much bigger clone is one base away. The chain couples TRBV7-2 to TRBJ1-5; D gene uncertain. V dropped 2 bases and J dropped 7 bases, with 9 bases sitting between them. Germline loops: CDR1 SGHTA, CDR2 FQGNSA. The CDR3 extends over 13 amino acids. The CDR3 sequence is CASSLWKKQPQHF. The DNA of the CDR3 is TGTGCCAGCAGCTTATGGAAAAAACAGCCCCAGCATTTT.

This clonotype has a handful of counts. The V gene is TRBV3-1, the J gene TRBJ2-3, with D perhaps matching TRBD1 or TRBD2 (6 bases each). V lost 2 bases and J lost 2, with 11 bases in between. CDR1 and CDR2 (germline): LGHDT, YNNKEL (reference sequence). There are 15 residues in the CDR3. The CDR3 loop is CASSQRGAHTDTQYF. In DNA form, the CDR3 reads TGTGCCAGCAGCCAAAGGGGGGCCCACACAGATACGCAGTATTTT.

This clonotype was found a few times. The chain recombines TRBV3-1 with TRBJ1-2, with 9 nucleotides matching TRBD1. The CDR3 consists of 15 residues. After removal of 4 bases from V and 3 bases from J, the junction contained 6 bases not matched to a gene. CDR1 and CDR2 from the germline V gene are LGHDT and YNNKEL (reference sequence). Written as DNA, the CDR3 is TGTGCCAGCAGCCCGATACAGGGGGCAGACTATGGCTACACCTTC. It specifies CASSPIQGADYGYTF.

As regards this clonotype: A much larger clone differs by one base, so this may be a read error. The V call is TRBV7-6, the J call TRBJ1-1; TRBD1 matches 9 bases. Germline CDR1 reads SGHVS; CDR2 reads FNYEAQ. The CDR3 contains 17 residues. In DNA, the CDR3 is TGTGCCAGCAGCACCGGACAGGGGAGCATAGTGAACGCTGAAGCTTTCTTT. Translating gives CASSTGQGSIVNAEAFF.

This clonotype was detected many times. The chain combines TRBV12-3 or TRBV12-4 with TRBJ1-1; 8 bases match TRBD1. The CDR3 is 14 amino acids. The trim removed 6 bases at V and 6 bases at J, leaving 9 bases unmatched. CDR3 nucleotide sequence: TGTGCCAGCAGGAAAAATCCGGGACAGGCTGAAGCTTTCTTT. Its protein is CASRKNPGQAEAFF.